The clone carrying this T cell receptor (beta chain) has just a few counts. Its antigen remains unidentified. The sample belongs to a study of blood T cells in healthy people across ages. Primed by a sample-barcoded 5' primer and a J-beta primer mix, a second PCR proceeded for 7 to 11 cycles. TCRdb reanalysed the 5' RACE reads using MiXCR and keeps one entry per CDR3 protein. The sample shows 450,000 to 700,000 distinct CDR3 sequences, 27% of them seen only once. The study's findings and limits: Diversity figures based on one million T cells were deemed too low. Among T cells, TCR beta diversity per million cells dropped roughly linearly as age rose.

This CDR3 region has 14 residues. Germline lookup yields CDR1 LGHNA and CDR2 YSLEER. Trimming left V 2 bases short and J 8 bases short, with 12 bases between. The sequence came from a woman aged 70 to 79 in good health. The sequencing sample was made of blood. V is TRBV4-3 and J is TRBJ1-4; D perhaps matches TRBD1 (5 bases). CDR3 sequence reads: CASSQPGGGEKLFF. The CDR3 DNA reads TGCGCCAGCAGCCAACCGGGCGGGGGGGAAAAACTGTTTTTT.